The next 14 T cell receptor beta chains were all read from a single sample in a study of blood T cell repertoires in COVID-19. Clones were sequenced by immunoSEQ multiplex PCR, and TCRdb holds only the in-frame ones, with some missing. The sample contains some 300,000 clones, approximately 90% of which appear only once. The source material was peripheral blood. Receptors were obtained from a woman aged 30 to 39 who had recovered from COVID-19.

In its sample, this clone was seen once. The chain has TRBV2 and TRBJ1-2, with D unresolved. V dropped 4 bases and J dropped 9 bases, with 12 bases sitting between them. The CDR3 sequence is 12 residues long. The germline V gene encodes CDR1 SNHLY and CDR2 FYNNEI. The CDR3 spells CASSGSTWSYTF. As DNA, the CDR3 is TGTGCCAGCAGTGGGTCGACATGGAGCTACACCTTC.

The V and J genes are TRBV29-1 and TRBJ2-7; D gene uncertain. V gave up 4 bases and J gave up 4 bases, with 11 bases separating them. Germline V gene lookup returns CDR1 SQVTM and CDR2 ANQGSEA. This CDR3 comprises 12 residues. CDR3 residues: CSVGNPQYEQYF. The CDR3 nucleotides are TGCAGCGTTGGCAATCCACAGTACGAGCAGTACTTC.

The chain has TRBV18 and TRBJ1-1; D unresolved. Per the germline V gene, CDR1 is KGHSH and CDR2 is LQKENI. This CDR3 contains 12 residues. Trimming took off 4 bases at V and 11 bases at J, with 14 bases between the two ends. CDR3 DNA: TGTGCCAGCTCACGGGAGGACGGTTGGGCTTTCTTT. Protein sequence: CASSREDGWAFF.

This clone appeared once. CDR3: CASSLLAGGGETQYF. As DNA, the CDR3 is TGTGCCAGCAGCTTACTAGCGGGGGGTGGAGAGACCCAGTACTTC. The chain recombines TRBV7-3 with TRBJ2-5; 11 bases line up with TRBD2. The CDR3 covers 15 residues. V dropped 2 bases and J dropped 4; count of bases not matched to a gene: 3. Germline lookup yields CDR1 SGHTA and CDR2 FQGTGA.

The chain uses TRBV11-1 and TRBJ2-5; maybe TRBD2 (5 bases). V lost 6 bases to trimming and J lost 2 bases, with 16 bases between them. Germline CDR1 and CDR2: SGHAT and FQDESV (reference sequence). The CDR3 consists of 15 residues. Here the CDR3 DNA reads TGTGCCAGCAGTCCCACGTCGGGGAAACAAGAGACCCAGTACTTC. It yields the protein CASSPTSGKQETQYF. Using reference TRBV11-1 and TRBJ2-5 for the parts outside the CDR3, the full variable domain is EAEVAQSPRYKITEKSQAVAFWCDPISGHATLYWYRQILGQGPELLVQFQDESVVDDSQLPKDRFSAERLKGVDSTLKIQPAELGDSAMYLCASSPTSGKQETQYFGPGTRLLVL.

This rearrangement joins TRBV7-2 to TRBJ2-7, with D possibly TRBD1 on 5 matching bases. V gave up 1 base and J gave up 3 bases, with 19 bases separating them. The CDR3 runs 17 residues. Germline V gene sequence: CDR1 SGHTA, CDR2 FQGNSA. CDR3 DNA: TGTGCCAGCAGCTTAGTCGTAGGGGTTGGAACTTTCTACGAGCAGTACTTC. This translates into CASSLVVGVGTFYEQYF.

The J gene is TRBJ1-2, the V gene TRBV28; tentatively, D is TRBD1 (6 bases). Germline V CDR1 and CDR2: MDHEN, SYDVKM. CDR3 length: 16 amino acids. The V end lost 2 bases, the J end lost 7 bases, and 20 bases lay between the germline ends. Here the CDR3 DNA reads TGTGCCAGCAGTTTACAAGCGGGGGCGCCAGGGGTTGGCTACACCTTC. Protein sequence: CASSLQAGAPGVGYTF.

The V gene is TRBV9, the J gene TRBJ1-2; 8 positions match TRBD1. CDR3 length equals 13 residues. Germline V CDR1 and CDR2: SGDLS, YYNGEE. Trimming cost V 5 bases and J 8 bases; bases outside gene matches: 8. CDR3 sequence (DNA): TGTGCCAGCAGTCTCGGCAGGGGGCAAGGCTACACCTTC. Translating it yields CASSLGRGQGYTF.

This sequence joins TRBV5-8 and TRBJ1-5, with D maybe TRBD1 (5 bases). CDR1 and CDR2 (germline): SGHTS, YDEGEE. The CDR3 is made up of 14 amino acids. V was cut by 3 bases and J by 4 bases, with 11 bases left in between. CDR3 residues: CASSSTGQNQPQHF. The CDR3 bases are TGTGCCAGCAGCTCCACAGGTCAGAATCAGCCCCAGCATTTT. The full variable domain, rest sourced from reference TRBV5-8 and TRBJ1-5, is EAGVTQSPTHLIKTRGQQATLRCSPISGHTSVYWYQQALGLGLQFLLWYDEGEERNRGNFPPRFSGRQFPNYSSELNVNALELEDSALYLCASSSTGQNQPQHFGDGTRLSIL.

V usage is TRBV12-3 or TRBV12-4 and J usage is TRBJ1-5; a weak D match, TRBD1 (5 bases). The length of the CDR3 is 13 residues. Trimming removed 6 bases at V and 5 bases at J, with 11 bases between. CDR3: CASSRLRDQPQHF. The CDR3 coding sequence is TGTGCCAGCAGCCGACTCAGGGATCAGCCCCAGCATTTT.

This sequence joins TRBV4-3 and TRBJ2-2; a possible D gene is TRBD2 (6 bases). CDR3 length equals 15 residues. Trimming took off 4 bases at V and 1 base at J, with 10 bases between the two ends. Germline CDR1 and CDR2: LGHNA and YSLEER. The CDR3 DNA reads TGCGCCAGCAGCCTCGGGACTTGGAACACCGGGGAGCTGTTTTTT. Translation gives CASSLGTWNTGELFF.

The chain links TRBV7-9 to TRBJ1-2; 7 nucleotides line up with TRBD1. In germline, CDR1 is SEHNR, CDR2 FQNEAQ (reference sequence). Trimming at V came to 4 bases and at J to 6 bases, leaving 5 bases not matched to a gene. The CDR3 has 13 amino acids. This chain's CDR3 is CASSSEDRDGYTF. The CDR3 DNA follows: TGTGCCAGCAGCTCCGAAGACAGGGATGGCTACACCTTC.

The chain has TRBV2 and TRBJ1-6; no firm D call. Germline V gives CDR1 SNHLY, CDR2 FYNNEI. There are 14 residues in the CDR3. Trimming took 4 bases from V and 10 from J, leaving 14 bases between them. CDR3 amino acids: CASSAGSERSPLHF. In DNA form, the CDR3 reads TGTGCCAGCAGTGCTGGGAGTGAAAGGTCACCCCTCCACTTT.

This sequence joins TRBV9 and TRBJ2-3; 8 nucleotides line up with TRBD1. Per germline, CDR1 SGDLS and CDR2 YYNGEE. The CDR3 totals 14 residues. V dropped 4 bases and J dropped 4; count of bases not matched to a gene: 5. CDR3 amino acids: CASSRQGRADTQYF. CDR3 in DNA: TGTGCCAGCAGCAGACAGGGGCGGGCAGATACGCAGTATTTT.